This T cell receptor (beta chain) was sequenced in a study of T-cell memory formation after mild COVID-19. Study-wide background: Largely, TCR clusters stayed within a single donor. General study findings and limits: Later expanders leaned toward CD4+, whereas clones contracting from day 15 to 85 were balanced CD4/CD8.

Turning to this clonotype: The antigen is undetermined.

5'RACE with constant-segment primers yielded barcoded, UMI-tagged TCR alpha and TCR beta cDNA libraries. Via MiXCR, TCRdb re-called the 5' RACE reads, giving one row per CDR3 protein. This table has approximately 500,000 distinct CDR3 sequences, approximately 23% appearing once. Germline CDR1 SNHLY, CDR2 FYNNEI. Deletions cut 4 bases from V and 4 bases from J, with 10 bases between. The CDR3 runs to 14 residues. The sample consisted of PBMCs or a T cell subset sorted from them (not recorded which). The chain carries TRBV2 and TRBJ2-2; D unresolved. The clonotype originates from an adult woman who had mild COVID-19 (a few samples of this study predate the infection). Cell type and time point are not known. In nucleotides, the CDR3 is TGTGCCAGCAGTGGCCATTCTTCCACCGGGGAGCTGTTTTTT. Translated, it gives CASSGHSSTGELFF.